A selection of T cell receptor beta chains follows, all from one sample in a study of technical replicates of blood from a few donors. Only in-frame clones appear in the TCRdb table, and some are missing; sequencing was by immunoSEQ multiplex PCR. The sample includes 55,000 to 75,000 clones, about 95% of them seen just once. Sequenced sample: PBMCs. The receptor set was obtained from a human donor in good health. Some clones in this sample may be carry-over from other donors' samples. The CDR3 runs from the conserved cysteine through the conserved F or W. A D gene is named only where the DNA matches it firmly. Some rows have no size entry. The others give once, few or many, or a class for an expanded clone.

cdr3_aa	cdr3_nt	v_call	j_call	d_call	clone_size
CASSTPGQGPTSSYNEQFF	TGTGCCAGCAGCACCCCGGGACAGGGACCAACGAGCTCCTACAATGAGCAGTTCTTC	TRBV7-2	TRBJ2-1	TRBD1	.
CASSVGAGGLQETQYF	TGTGCCAGCAGCGTAGGAGCGGGAGGCCTCCAAGAGACCCAGTACTTC	TRBV9	TRBJ2-5	TRBD2	.
CASSVWDRSSGNTIYF	TGTGCCAGCAGCGTTTGGGACAGGAGCTCTGGAAACACCATATATTTT	TRBV9	TRBJ1-3	TRBD1	.
CASSLSASAEAFF	TGTGCCAGCAGCTTATCAGCGTCGGCTGAAGCTTTCTTT	TRBV7-9	TRBJ1-1	.	.
CASSDSGSQNEQFF	TGTGCCAGCAGTGACTCCGGGAGCCAAAATGAGCAGTTCTTC	TRBV6-4	TRBJ2-1	.	.
CASSPGLAGVETQYF	TGTGCCAGCAGCCCCGGACTAGCGGGGGTTGAGACCCAGTACTTC	TRBV7-2	TRBJ2-5	TRBD2	.
CASSPNPSDPDTQYF	TGTGCCAGCAGCCCGAACCCTAGCGACCCAGATACGCAGTATTTT	TRBV6-4	TRBJ2-3	.	.
CASRTIGTGTREQYF	TGTGCCAGCAGGACCATCGGGACAGGAACGCGCGAGCAGTACTTC	TRBV6-5	TRBJ2-7	TRBD1	.
CASSLSRQGHYGYTF	TGTGCCAGCAGCTTATCCCGACAGGGCCACTATGGCTACACCTTC	TRBV7-6	TRBJ1-2	TRBD1	.
CAIAQGAAGNTIYF	TGTGCCATAGCCCAGGGGGCGGCTGGAAACACCATATATTTT	TRBV6-1	TRBJ1-3	TRBD1	once
CASSSGTPSGNTIYF	TGCGCCAGCAGCTCCGGGACACCGTCTGGAAACACCATATATTTT	TRBV5-1	TRBJ1-3	.	.
CASSPGTFTTLSDTDTQYF	TGTGCCAGCAGTCCCGGGACTTTTACGACATTGTCCGACACAGATACGCAGTATTTT	TRBV6-8	TRBJ2-3	.	once
CASSQDRGSGQAYNEQFF	TGCGCCAGCAGCCAAGATAGAGGATCGGGACAGGCCTACAATGAGCAGTTCTTC	TRBV4-1	TRBJ2-1	TRBD1	.
CASNRLLGDTQYF	TGTGCCAGCAATCGATTACTTGGAGATACGCAGTATTTT	TRBV2	TRBJ2-3	.	.
CASSPRAGQGPNTEAFF	TGTGCCAGCAGTCCCCGGGCGGGACAGGGGCCGAACACTGAAGCTTTCTTT	TRBV2	TRBJ1-1	TRBD1	.
CSVLGQFNTGELFF	TGCAGCGTTTTGGGACAGTTTAACACCGGGGAGCTGTTTTTT	TRBV29-1	TRBJ2-2	TRBD1	.
CASSDSGEGFNEQFF	TGTGCCAGCAGTGACTCGGGGGAGGGCTTCAATGAGCAGTTCTTC	TRBV6-4	TRBJ2-1	TRBD2	.
CASSLKDSQETQYF	TGCGCCAGCAGCTTGAAGGACAGCCAAGAGACCCAGTACTTC	TRBV5-1	TRBJ2-5	.	.
CASSLAGLGGRTEAFF	TGCGCCAGCAGCTTGGCAGGTTTGGGCGGGCGGACTGAAGCTTTCTTT	TRBV5-1	TRBJ1-1	.	.
CASSGRDRSFAFF	TGTGCCAGCAGCGGCCGGGACAGGTCTTTCGCTTTCTTT	TRBV7-2	TRBJ1-1	TRBD1	.
CASSLTGGYTNEKLFF	TGTGCCAGCAGCTTGACAGGGGGCTATACTAATGAAAAACTGTTTTTT	TRBV7-9	TRBJ1-4	TRBD1	.
CAISEFGGSSPLHF	TGTGCCATCAGTGAGTTCGGGGGTAGTTCACCCCTCCACTTT	TRBV10-3	TRBJ1-6	.	.
CASSPGGGRMRSPLHF	TGTGCCAGCAGCCCGGGGGGGGGACGGATGAGATCACCCCTCCACTTT	TRBV5-8	TRBJ1-6	.	once
CASSLALRGGGETQYF	TGTGCCAGCAGCTTAGCGCTCCGGGGGGGCGGGGAGACCCAGTACTTC	TRBV7-2	TRBJ2-5	TRBD2	.
CASSLPGPNSPLHF	TGTGCCAGCAGTCTCCCTGGGCCTAATTCACCCCTCCACTTT	TRBV9	TRBJ1-6	.	.
CATGGGAVADTQYF	TGTGCCACGGGCGGGGGGGCTGTAGCAGATACGCAGTATTTT	TRBV15	TRBJ2-3	TRBD2	.
CASSLGGSGANVLTF	TGTGCCAGCAGTTTGGGGGGATCTGGGGCCAACGTCCTGACTTTC	TRBV28	TRBJ2-6	.	.
CASSPGPTGAQPQHF	TGCGCCAGCAGCCCCGGCCCGACTGGTGCTCAGCCCCAGCATTTT	TRBV4-1	TRBJ1-5	.	.
CATKREWAYNEQFF	TGTGCCACAAAGCGGGAGTGGGCCTACAATGAGCAGTTCTTC	TRBV30	TRBJ2-1	TRBD2	.
CASSRRTGRNNEQFF	TGTGCCAGCAGCCGTCGGACAGGGAGAAACAATGAGCAGTTCTTC	TRBV7-6	TRBJ2-1	TRBD1	.
CASSPYSGNEQFF	TGTGCCAGCAGCCCCTATAGCGGCAATGAGCAGTTCTTC	TRBV7-2	TRBJ2-1	.	.
CASSPTSGGYNEQFF	TGTGCCAGCAGTCCGACTAGCGGGGGGTACAATGAGCAGTTCTTC	TRBV6-6	TRBJ2-1	TRBD2	.
CSVWLAGVPDTQYF	TGCAGCGTTTGGTTAGCGGGAGTTCCAGATACGCAGTATTTT	TRBV29-1	TRBJ2-3	TRBD2	.
CASSPLRDANYGYTF	TGTGCCAGCAGCCCGTTGCGGGACGCTAACTATGGCTACACCTTC	TRBV7-9	TRBJ1-2	.	.
CASGRFSYEQYF	TGTGCCAGCGGCAGGTTCTCCTACGAGCAGTACTTC	TRBV7-9	TRBJ2-7	.	.
CASSLGTGGNQPQHF	TGTGCCAGCAGCTTGGGAACAGGGGGCAATCAGCCCCAGCATTTT	TRBV5-4	TRBJ1-5	TRBD1	.
CASFAGPDTQYF	TGTGCCAGCTTCGCAGGCCCAGATACGCAGTATTTT	TRBV6-5	TRBJ2-3	.	.
CASSPAGTSGYNEQFF	TGTGCCAGCTCACCGGCCGGGACTAGCGGATACAATGAGCAGTTCTTC	TRBV18	TRBJ2-1	TRBD2	.
CASSQGPGTMSYEQYF	TGCGCCAGCAGCCAAGGGCCCGGGACAATGTCCTACGAGCAGTACTTC	TRBV4-3	TRBJ2-7	.	.
CASSLTSGSYEQYF	TGTGCCAGCAGCTTGACTAGCGGGAGCTACGAGCAGTACTTC	TRBV7-9	TRBJ2-7	TRBD2	.
CASSLAGAGPYEQYF	TGTGCCAGCAGCTTAGCAGGGGCAGGGCCCTACGAGCAGTACTTC	TRBV7-8	TRBJ2-7	.	.
CASSQETKYRGPRGYGYTF	TGTGCCAGCAGCCAAGAAACGAAATACAGGGGGCCAAGAGGGTATGGCTACACCTTC	TRBV4-2	TRBJ1-2	TRBD1	.
CASSLTQAVVSKLFF	TGTGCCAGCAGCTTAACCCAGGCCGTGGTATCAAAACTGTTTTTT	TRBV7-2	TRBJ1-4	.	.
CASSSTDRGYEQYF	TGTGCCAGCAGCTCAACGGACAGGGGCTACGAGCAGTACTTC	TRBV7-2	TRBJ2-7	TRBD1	.
CASSSIIRDRADTGELFF	TGTGCCAGCAGCTCGATAATCCGGGACAGGGCGGACACCGGGGAGCTGTTTTTT	TRBV7-9	TRBJ2-2	TRBD1	.